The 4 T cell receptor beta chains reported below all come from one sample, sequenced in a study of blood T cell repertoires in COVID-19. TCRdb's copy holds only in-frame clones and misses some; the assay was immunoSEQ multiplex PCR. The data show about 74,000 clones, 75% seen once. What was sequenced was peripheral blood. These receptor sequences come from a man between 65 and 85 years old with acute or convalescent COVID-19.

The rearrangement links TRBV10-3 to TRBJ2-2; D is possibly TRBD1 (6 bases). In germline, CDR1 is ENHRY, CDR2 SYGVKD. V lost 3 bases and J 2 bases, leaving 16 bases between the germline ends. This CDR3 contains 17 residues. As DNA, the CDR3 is TGTGCCATCAGTGATCCAGGGGTTGAAGGCAACACCGGGGAGCTGTTTTTT. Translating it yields CAISDPGVEGNTGELFF.

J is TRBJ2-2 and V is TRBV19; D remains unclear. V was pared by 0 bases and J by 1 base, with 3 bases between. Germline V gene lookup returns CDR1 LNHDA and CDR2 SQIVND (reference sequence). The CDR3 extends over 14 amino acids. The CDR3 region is CASSIELNTGELFF. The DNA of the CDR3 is TGTGCCAGTAGTATAGAACTGAACACCGGGGAGCTGTTTTTT. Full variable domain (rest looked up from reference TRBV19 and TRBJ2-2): DGGITQSPKYLFRKEGQNVTLSCEQNLNHDAMYWYRQDPGQGLRLIYYSQIVNDFQKGDIAEGYSVSREKKESFPLTVTSAQKNPTAFYLCASSIELNTGELFFGEGSRLTVL.

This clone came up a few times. This chain's CDR3 is CASSVTGSNQPQHF. The DNA for the CDR3 is TGTGCCAGCAGTGTGACAGGTAGCAATCAGCCCCAGCATTTT. This sequence joins TRBV25-1 and TRBJ1-5; D is perhaps TRBD1 (6 bases). This CDR3 has 14 amino acids. Trimming stripped 4 bases from V and 0 bases from J, with 7 bases between. CDR1 is MGHDK and CDR2 is SYGVNS in the germline V gene. The full variable domain, rest sourced from reference TRBV25-1 and TRBJ1-5, is EADIYQTPRYLVIGTGKKITLECSQTMGHDKMYWYQQDPGMELHLIHYSYGVNSTEKGDLSSESTVSRIRTEHFPLTLESARPSHTSQYLCASSVTGSNQPQHFGDGTRLSIL.

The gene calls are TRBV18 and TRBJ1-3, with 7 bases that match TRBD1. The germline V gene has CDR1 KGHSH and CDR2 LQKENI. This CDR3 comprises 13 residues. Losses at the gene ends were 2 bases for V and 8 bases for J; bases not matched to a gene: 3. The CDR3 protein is CASSPTGADTIYF. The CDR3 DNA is TGTGCCAGCTCACCAACAGGGGCGGACACCATATATTTT.